This entry concerns a single T cell receptor (beta chain). Its antigen is unidentified. This sample stems from a study of cytomegalovirus exposure and HLA in healthy donors. Findings of the study overall: According to a later analysis, donors in an Asian-associated ancestry cluster reportedly had fewer N-insertions than the roughly 670-donor mean.

CDR1 MNHEY and CDR2 SVGAGI come from the germline V gene. V shed 6 bases and J 0 bases; nucleotides not matched to a gene: 4. The CDR3 covers 15 residues. PCR was performed using 60 Vbeta and 13 Jbeta primers. Method: immunoSEQ multiplex PCR; TCRdb's copy keeps in-frame clones and lacks some. The specimen's table records approximately 140,000 clones. This sequence originates from a middle-aged man in good health and CMV-seronegative. The rearrangement joins TRBV6-5 to TRBJ2-7, with 11 bases identical to TRBD2. The sequenced sample consisted of PBMCs. CDR3 amino acids: CASRTTSGGSYEQYF. The CDR3 DNA sequence: TGTGCCAGCAGGACAACTAGCGGGGGCTCCTACGAGCAGTACTTC.